This T cell receptor beta chain originates from a study of cytomegalovirus exposure and HLA in healthy donors. Notes on the study in general: Versus the roughly 670-donor mean, an Asian-associated ancestry cluster reportedly showed fewer N-insertions in a later analysis. Later analysis associated a missense DCLRE1C variant with TCR beta V- and J-gene trimming. Cytomegalovirus association was assigned to over 150 TCR beta chains. In an earlier analysis, in under 700 donors, most V segments appeared productive either ~90% or ~30% of the time.

PCR used 60 Vbeta primers and 13 Jbeta primers. The repertoire was sequenced with immunoSEQ multiplex PCR; TCRdb's copy has only in-frame clones and lacks some. The sample records roughly 200,000 clones, roughly 90% being singletons. Trimming took 6 bases from V and 7 from J; bases not matched to a gene: 5. There are 13 residues in the CDR3. CDR1 is MRHNA and CDR2 is SNTAGT in the germline V gene. Turning to this clone: Its antigen is unknown.

V is TRBV6-4 and J is TRBJ2-1, with TRBD1 matching over 8 bases. The sequenced material came from PBMCs. This clonotype originated in a boy aged 2 to 10 in good health and CMV-seronegative. This CDR3 reads CASSRGQGNEQFF. CDR3 DNA sequence: TGTGCCAGCAGCAGAGGACAGGGTAATGAGCAGTTCTTC.